This T cell receptor (beta chain) was sequenced in a study of blood T cell repertoires in COVID-19. Study-wide background: Researchers got acute and convalescent COVID-19 samples from the United States, Italy and Spain. PBMCs, B-cell-depleted T cells, or T cells were the source of the cDNA or gDNA that made up the material.

CDR1 LGHNA and CDR2 YSLEER come from the germline V gene. The CDR3 sequence is 15 residues long. The V end was cut by 0 bases, the J end by 0 bases, with 6 bases between. Original processing notes: Reference gene primers were amplified, and this amplification served to estimate nucleated cell counts. Produced via immunoSEQ multiplex PCR; TCRdb's table is partial and in-frame only. V, J and clone size are taken as reported in that table, and D and trimming were inferred from the DNA itself. This sample has some 370,000 clones, with about 90% found just once. The chain uses TRBV4-3 and TRBJ2-1; possible D gene TRBD1, 6 bases. Material for sequencing was peripheral blood. The source is a man between 40 and 49 years old with acute or convalescent COVID-19. CDR3 sequence: CASSQEQGSYNEQFF. CDR3 sequence (DNA): TGCGCCAGCAGCCAAGAACAGGGCTCCTACAATGAGCAGTTCTTC.